A single sample is the source of the 20 T cell receptor beta chains below, sequenced in a study of blood T cell repertoires in COVID-19. TCRdb keeps only in-frame clones here, not all; method: immunoSEQ multiplex PCR. In the table there are some 100,000 clones, just over 85% of which are singletons. Sequenced input: peripheral blood. Receptor source: a human donor in a cohort sampled during active COVID-19.

The genes are TRBV4-1 and TRBJ2-3; 9 nucleotides match TRBD2. The CDR3 consists of 20 residues. V gave up 2 bases and J gave up 0 bases; unmatched junction bases: 15. From germline, CDR1 is MGHRA and CDR2 YSYEKL. CDR3 coding DNA: TGCGCCAGCAGCCAACCCTGGGAGGCGGCTAGCGGGACTAGCACAGATACGCAGTATTTT. Residues: CASSQPWEAASGTSTDTQYF.

The V call is TRBV12-3 or TRBV12-4, the J call TRBJ1-6, with a possible D match to TRBD1 (5 bases). The CDR3 extends over 12 amino acids. Trimming pared 5 bases from V and 9 bases from J, leaving 8 bases between. CDR3 in DNA: TGTGCCAGCAGTCCCAGGGTTTCACCCCTCCACTTT. Encoded protein: CASSPRVSPLHF.

The chain couples TRBV7-2 to TRBJ1-2; 7 bases align to TRBD1. The length of the CDR3 is 15 residues. CDR1 SGHTA and CDR2 FQGNSA come from the germline V gene. The ends lost 6 bases at V and 2 bases at J; junction bases unmatched: 9. CDR3 in amino acids: CASRTSGTVNYGYTF. In nucleotides, the CDR3 is TGTGCCAGCAGAACATCCGGGACAGTAAACTATGGCTACACCTTC.

The chain carries TRBV7-2 and TRBJ2-3; D perhaps matches TRBD2 (5 bases). Between the trimmed V and J ends, which lost 4 bases and 2 bases, there was a span of 13 bases. Germline V lookup: CDR1 SGHTA, CDR2 FQGNSA. The CDR3 loop spans 15 amino acids. CDR3 bases: TGTGCCAGCAGCTCCACCGGCGGGCCCACAGATACGCAGTATTTT. Its protein product is CASSSTGGPTDTQYF.

This sequence joins TRBV28 and TRBJ1-2, with D perhaps matching TRBD1 (5 bases). Looked up from germline, CDR1 is MDHEN and CDR2 is SYDVKM. The CDR3 contains 12 residues. The V and J ends lost 2 bases and 9 bases respectively, with 10 bases between them. CDR3 protein: CASSLGGTSYTF. DNA of the CDR3: TGTGCCAGCAGTTTAGGGGGGACGAGCTACACCTTC.

The chain is built from TRBV12-5 and TRBJ2-3; D gene ambiguous. This CDR3 spans 11 amino acids. V lost 5 bases to trimming and J lost 6 bases, with 6 bases between them. Looked up from germline, CDR1 is LGHNT and CDR2 is FRNRAP. The CDR3 loop is CASGAEDTQYF. DNA for the CDR3: TGTGCTAGTGGTGCGGAGGATACGCAGTATTTT.

The V call is TRBV19, the J call TRBJ2-3, with D perhaps TRBD2 (6 bases). CDR3 length: 16 amino acids. Germline V gene lookup returns CDR1 LNHDA and CDR2 SQIVND (reference sequence). Trimming left V 7 bases short and J 0 bases short, with 17 bases between. The CDR3 nucleotides read TGTGCCAGTACCATTGGCGGGACTTCTAGCACAGATACGCAGTATTTT. This codes for CASTIGGTSSTDTQYF.

The rearrangement uses TRBV27 and TRBJ2-2; 7 bases align to TRBD2. Trimming took 9 bases from V and 5 from J; bases not matched to a gene: 6. The CDR3 length is 13 residues. The germline V gene encodes CDR1 MNHEY and CDR2 SMNVEV (reference sequence). The CDR3 is CASGGRVTGELFF. CDR3 DNA: TGTGCCAGTGGCGGGAGAGTAACCGGGGAGCTGTTTTTT.

This rearrangement joins TRBV27 to TRBJ1-2, with 10 bases identical to TRBD1. Trimming cost V 8 bases and J 6 bases; bases outside gene matches: 6. Germline V gives CDR1 MNHEY, CDR2 SMNVEV (reference sequence). CDR3 length equals 13 residues. The CDR3, as DNA: TGTGCCAGCCGGACAGGGGGTAGGGATGGCTACACCTTC. Its protein product is CASRTGGRDGYTF.

V is TRBV5-1 and J is TRBJ1-3, with D perhaps TRBD1 (6 bases). CDR1 SGHRS and CDR2 YFSETQ come from the germline V gene. The CDR3 is 14 residues long. Trimming took 4 bases from V and 2 from J, leaving 10 bases between them. The CDR3 DNA reads as TGCGCCAGCAGCCGAGGACAGCCTGGAAACACCATATATTTT. Protein sequence: CASSRGQPGNTIYF.

The CDR3 loop is CASSPPGRAETQYF. The CDR3 DNA follows: TGTGCCAGCTCACCACCGGGGAGGGCGGAGACCCAGTACTTC. The chain couples TRBV18 to TRBJ2-5; 7 bases fit TRBD2. The V segment lost 0 bases and the J segment 5 bases; nucleotides outside the gene matches: 3. CDR1 KGHSH and CDR2 LQKENI come from the germline V gene. The CDR3 is 14 residues long.

Regarding this clone: One junction end does not reproduce the germline sequence, and a read error may be involved. The rearrangement links TRBV18 to TRBJ1-1; D is unresolved. Germline V gives CDR1 KGHSH, CDR2 LQKENI. The CDR3 runs 13 residues. This CDR3 is CASSPGLQAETFF. CDR3 DNA sequence: TGTGCCAGCTCACCAGGTCTGCAGGCTGAAACTTTCTTT.

The genes are TRBV5-1 and TRBJ2-1, with 7 bases that match TRBD2. CDR1 and CDR2 from the germline V gene are SGHRS and YFSETQ. The J segment lost 3 bases and the V segment lost 5 bases, leaving 11 bases of the junction unmatched. The CDR3 totals 16 residues. The CDR3 sequence is CASRFTGGGSYNEQFF. Here the CDR3 DNA reads TGCGCCAGCAGGTTCACGGGAGGTGGAAGCTACAATGAGCAGTTCTTC. Complete variable domain (other parts from reference TRBV5-1 and TRBJ2-1): KAGVTQTPRYLIKTRGQQVTLSCSPISGHRSVSWYQQTPGQGLQFLFEYFSETQRNKGNFPGRFSGRQFSNSRSEMNVSTLELGDSALYLCASRFTGGGSYNEQFFGPGTRLTVL.

The rearrangement links TRBV19 to TRBJ1-5; no reliable D call. The V gene's germline CDR1 is LNHDA and CDR2 SQIVND (reference sequence). The CDR3 consists of 16 residues. V lost 3 bases and J 6 bases, leaving 18 bases between the germline ends. CDR3 nucleotides: TGTGCCAGTAGTATGATGGATCTAGGTATCGGTCAGCCCCAGCATTTT. Encoded protein: CASSMMDLGIGQPQHF.

The chain recombines TRBV5-1 with TRBJ2-2; D uncertain. CDR1 is SGHRS, CDR2 YFSETQ, per germline. The CDR3 runs 13 residues. Trimming pared 4 bases from V and 0 bases from J, leaving 4 bases between. The CDR3 sequence: CASSISNTGELFF. As DNA, the CDR3 is TGCGCCAGCAGCATATCGAACACCGGGGAGCTGTTTTTT.

CDR3 bases: TGTGCCAGCAGATTCGTACAGGGGTCAAGCTATGGCTACACCTTC. Translating it yields CASRFVQGSSYGYTF. The chain couples TRBV7-6 to TRBJ1-2; 7 bases align to TRBD1. The CDR3 is made up of 15 amino acids. V lost 6 bases to trimming and J lost 4 bases; unmatched junction nucleotides: 11. CDR1 is SGHVS and CDR2 is FNYEAQ in the germline V gene.

The J gene is TRBJ1-1, the V gene TRBV5-6; possibly TRBD1 for D (5 bases). Germline values: CDR1 SGHDT, CDR2 YYEEEE. The CDR3 covers 13 residues. Trimming cost V 4 bases and J 6 bases, with 13 bases left between them. CDR3 in DNA: TGTGCCAGCAGCACCCAGTGGGGGGCTGAAGCTTTCTTT. Its translation: CASSTQWGAEAFF. The whole variable domain, remainder taken from reference TRBV5-6 and TRBJ1-1, is DAGVTQSPTHLIKTRGQQVTLRCSPKSGHDTVSWYQQALGQGPQFIFQYYEEEERQRGNFPDRFSGHQFPNYSSELNVNALLLGDSALYLCASSTQWGAEAFFGQGTRLTVV.

The rearrangement uses TRBV7-2 and TRBJ2-7; 7 positions match TRBD2. The trim removed 5 bases at V and 6 bases at J, leaving 7 bases unmatched. The CDR3 runs 13 residues. Germline V CDR1 and CDR2: SGHTA, FQGNSA. The CDR3 loop reads CASSPGLTFEQYF. The CDR3 DNA reads as TGTGCCAGCAGCCCGGGACTAACGTTCGAGCAGTACTTC.

The V and J genes are TRBV29-1 and TRBJ2-1; TRBD2 agrees at 10 bases. The V gene end was trimmed by 5 bases and the J gene end by 3 bases; junction bases not matched to a gene: 4. From germline, CDR1 is SQVTM and CDR2 ANQGSEA. The CDR3 sequence is 14 residues long. The CDR3, as DNA: TGCAGCGTTAGGGCTAGCGGGGGCTACAATGAGCAGTTCTTC. Protein product: CSVRASGGYNEQFF.

The chain couples TRBV5-1 to TRBJ2-5; TRBD2 agrees at 10 bases. The CDR3 is 16 amino acids. The J segment lost 3 bases and the V segment lost 4 bases, leaving 9 bases of the junction unmatched. The germline V gene encodes CDR1 SGHRS and CDR2 YFSETQ. The CDR3 DNA is TGCGCCAGCAGCAAAACCAACCTAGCGGGAGAAGAGACCCAGTACTTC. This gives the protein CASSKTNLAGEETQYF.